Below, 26 T cell receptor beta chains from the same sample are listed, as sequenced in a study of blood T cells in healthy people across ages. PCR was performed a second time for about 6 to 12 cycles using a sample-barcoded 5' primer and a J-beta primer mix. TCRdb called the 5' RACE reads again in MiXCR, with one record for every CDR3 protein. The sample has approximately 730,000 distinct CDR3 sequences; less than 70% are singletons. Sequenced input: blood. These TCRs come from a man aged 80 or over in good health.

The rearrangement joins TRBV12-3 or TRBV12-4 to TRBJ2-5; D unclear. Matching the DNA end better, TRBJ2-7 makes the J call doubtful. This CDR3 is built from 14 residues. The CDR3 sequence is CASSFNLRSYEQYF. The CDR3, as DNA: TGTGCCAGCAGTTTCAACCTCAGATCCTACGAGCAGTACTTC.

The gene calls are TRBV7-2 and TRBJ2-1, with D maybe TRBD2 (6 bases). The CDR3 has 15 residues. In germline, CDR1 is SGHTA, CDR2 FQGNSA. Trimming pared 4 bases from V and 6 bases from J, leaving 16 bases between. In DNA, the CDR3 is TGTGCCAGCAGCTCGGACTATCACGGGGGCAATGAGCAGTTCTTC. It translates to CASSSDYHGGNEQFF.

The gene calls are TRBV11-2 and TRBJ2-7; TRBD2 matches at 8 bases. This CDR3 comprises 16 residues. Trimming cost V 5 bases and J 2 bases; bases outside gene matches: 11. Germline CDR1 is SGHAT and CDR2 is FQNNGV. CDR3 loop: CASSLLGSSGTYEQYF. For the CDR3, the DNA is TGTGCCAGCAGCCTCCTTGGGAGTAGCGGGACCTACGAGCAGTACTTC.

This clonotype has a handful of counts. The chain carries TRBV3-1 and TRBJ2-3; D possibly corresponds to TRBD2 (6 bases). The CDR3 sequence is 15 residues long. Trimming removed 4 bases at V and 0 bases at J, with 11 bases between. Germline assignment: CDR1 LGHDT and CDR2 YNNKEL (reference sequence). CDR3 sequence reads: CASSRGGASTDTQYF. CDR3 nucleotides: TGTGCCAGCAGCCGGGGCGGGGCTAGCACAGATACGCAGTATTTT.

In its sample, this clonotype was seen a few times. The CDR3 DNA follows: TGTGCCAGCAGTTCCCGGACAGGGATGGACGAGCAGTACTTC. Translating gives CASSSRTGMDEQYF. The chain carries TRBV27 and TRBJ2-7; 8 bases are shared with TRBD1. V was clipped by 4 bases and J by 5 bases; unmatched bases: 7. The CDR3 has 14 residues. CDR1 and CDR2 (germline): MNHEY, SMNVEV (reference sequence).

The J gene is TRBJ2-1, the V gene TRBV12-3 or TRBV12-4; D might be TRBD1 (5 bases). Trimming cost V 2 bases and J 2 bases, with 22 bases left between them. This CDR3 comprises 19 residues. CDR3 in amino acids: CASSLSRVGRSPAYNEQFF. CDR3 bases: TGTGCCAGCAGTTTAAGTAGAGTGGGGCGGAGCCCGGCCTACAATGAGCAGTTCTTC.

The J gene is TRBJ2-3, the V gene TRBV13, with a tentative D call TRBD2 (5 bases). The CDR3 has 15 amino acids. Germline V gene sequence: CDR1 PRHDT, CDR2 FYEKMQ (reference sequence). V was clipped by 6 bases and J by 4 bases, with 17 bases between them. CDR3 sequence reads: CASSFKLDGADTQYF. CDR3 bases: TGTGCCAGCAGTTTTAAGCTAGACGGGGCAGATACGCAGTATTTT.

V is TRBV25-1 and J is TRBJ2-5; 10 positions match TRBD1. The J call could be wrong; TRBJ2-7 is a better fit for the DNA end. The CDR3 runs to 17 residues. Germline V gives CDR1 MGHDK, CDR2 SYGVNS. Here the CDR3 reads CAGQRLTRDRGLYEQYF. Here the CDR3 DNA reads TGTGCCGGGCAGCGCCTAACTCGGGACAGGGGCCTCTACGAGCAGTACTTC.

The DNA for the CDR3 is TGTGCCAGCAGTTCGTACACTAGCGGGAGGGGTGTAGAGACCCAGTACTTC. Translation: CASSSYTSGRGVETQYF. J is TRBJ2-5 and V is TRBV12-3 or TRBV12-4; 13 nucleotides match TRBD2. The CDR3 is 17 residues long. V shed 4 bases and J 4 bases; nucleotides not matched to a gene: 9.

This clonotype showed up just once. The gene calls are TRBV20-1 and TRBJ1-3; D remains ambiguous. CDR3 size: 14 residues. CDR1 is DFQATT and CDR2 is SNEGSKA in the germline V gene (reference sequence). With 0 bases removed from V and 3 bases from J, the gap between germline ends came to 9 bases. The CDR3 sequence: CSARDMRSGNTIYF. CDR3 coding DNA: TGCAGTGCTAGAGATATGAGGAGTGGAAACACCATATATTTT.

This chain's CDR3 is CASSQDPVGPAETQYF. The CDR3 coding sequence is TGTGCCAGCAGCCAAGATCCGGTGGGGCCGGCAGAGACCCAGTACTTC. The V call is TRBV4-2, the J call TRBJ2-5, with D possibly matching TRBD1 (5 bases). Trimming took 0 bases from V and 4 from J, leaving 15 bases between them. The germline CDR1 and CDR2 sequences are LGHNA and YNFKEQ. This CDR3 contains 16 residues.

In its sample, this clonotype was seen once. This chain links TRBV20-1 with TRBJ2-7; 9 positions match TRBD2. This CDR3 contains 15 residues. Germline V gene data show CDR1 as DFQATT and CDR2 as SNEGSKA (reference sequence). V lost 4 bases, J lost 1 base, and 8 bases stayed unmatched. The CDR3, as DNA: TGCAGTGCTACACCCTTAGCGGGAGAGTCCTACGAGCAGTACTTC. Translated, it gives CSATPLAGESYEQYF.

This clonotype has just one count. The chain is built from TRBV7-2 and TRBJ2-7; D possibly corresponds to TRBD2 (6 bases). Germline V gives CDR1 SGHTA, CDR2 FQGNSA. The germline V and J ends were trimmed by 6 bases and 1 base, with 13 bases remaining between them. The CDR3 covers 14 residues. The CDR3 nucleotides read TGTGCCAGCAGACCGCGGGGCACATCCTACGAGCAGTACTTC. It yields the protein CASRPRGTSYEQYF.

This clonotype was seen only a few times. J is TRBJ2-4 and V is TRBV6-5, with TRBD2 as a possible D gene (7 bases). The DNA end is more similar to TRBJ2-7, so the J call may be wrong. Germline CDR1 is MNHEY and CDR2 is SVGAGI. The CDR3 is made up of 12 amino acids. DNA of the CDR3: TGTGCCAAAGGGGGGGTAGCCTACGAGCAGTACTTC. Translation: CAKGGVAYEQYF.

This rearrangement joins TRBV12-3 or TRBV12-4 to TRBJ2-5, with 7 bases identical to TRBD1. This CDR3 has 14 residues. V lost 7 bases, J lost 2 bases, and 7 bases stayed unmatched. CDR3 protein: CASTSGTAQETQYF. CDR3 nucleotide sequence: TGTGCCAGCACCTCAGGGACAGCTCAAGAGACCCAGTACTTC.

The chain uses TRBV12-3 or TRBV12-4 and TRBJ2-1; no definite D call. The length of the CDR3 is 13 residues. V was pared by 3 bases and J by 5 bases, with 8 bases between. The CDR3 spells CASSLSSDNEQFF. The CDR3 nucleotides are TGTGCCAGCAGTTTGTCGAGTGACAATGAGCAGTTCTTC.

This sequence joins TRBV20-1 and TRBJ2-4; the D gene is possibly TRBD2 (5 bases). The J call may be faulty, since TRBJ2-7 better matches the DNA end. CDR3 length: 11 amino acids. Germline V CDR1 and CDR2: DFQATT, SNEGSKA (reference sequence). The CDR3: CSFSRDYEQYF. The CDR3, as DNA: TGCAGCTTCAGCCGGGATTACGAGCAGTACTTC.

Only a few counts were recorded for this clonotype. The CDR3 loop reads CASSQLAATEAFF. The CDR3 region has the DNA TGTGCCAGCAGCCAACTAGCGGCCACTGAAGCTTTCTTT. J is TRBJ1-1 and V is TRBV14, with D uncertain. The V gene lost 2 bases and the J gene lost 4 bases, with 8 bases spanning the gap. The CDR3 is 13 amino acids. Per the germline V gene, CDR1 is SGHDN and CDR2 is FVKESK.

The gene calls are TRBV5-1 and TRBJ1-2; possibly TRBD1 for D (5 bases). CDR1 SGHRS and CDR2 YFSETQ come from the germline V gene. This CDR3 has 17 residues. The V and J ends lost 4 bases and 0 bases respectively, with 19 bases between them. The CDR3 loop is CASSPRDPELANYGYTF. CDR3 bases: TGCGCCAGCAGCCCCCGGGACCCGGAATTAGCTAACTATGGCTACACCTTC.

The chain uses TRBV7-6 and TRBJ2-5, with 7 bases that match TRBD2. The V gene end was trimmed by 5 bases and the J gene end by 3 bases; junction bases not matched to a gene: 9. CDR3 length equals 15 residues. CDR1 is SGHVS and CDR2 is FNYEAQ in the germline V gene. The chain's CDR3 is CASSPGWAGEETQYF. As DNA, the CDR3 is TGTGCCAGCAGCCCGGGATGGGCGGGAGAAGAGACCCAGTACTTC.

The chain is built from TRBV9 and TRBJ2-7; TRBD2 agrees at 10 bases. CDR3 length equals 16 residues. Germline CDR1 reads SGDLS; CDR2 reads YYNGEE. V dropped 3 bases and J dropped 5; count of bases not matched to a gene: 11. The CDR3 spells CASSGSSGSPYHEQYF. The CDR3, as DNA: TGTGCCAGCAGCGGGTCTAGCGGGAGCCCGTACCACGAGCAGTACTTC. The whole variable domain, remainder taken from reference TRBV9 and TRBJ2-7, is DSGVTQTPKHLITATGQRVTLRCSPRSGDLSVYWYQQSLDQGLQFLIQYYNGEERAKGNILERFSAQQFPDLHSELNLSSLELGDSALYFCASSGSSGSPYHEQYFGPGTRLTVT.

The rearrangement joins TRBV6-5 to TRBJ2-5, with TRBD1 matching over 7 bases. The germline gives CDR1 MNHEY, CDR2 SVGAGI. This CDR3 comprises 14 residues. V dropped 9 bases and J dropped 1; count of bases not matched to a gene: 8. CDR3 in DNA: TGTGCCAGTTCAGGGGGAAGGACCCAAGAGACCCAGTACTTC. Translated, it gives CASSGGRTQETQYF.

J is TRBJ2-2 and V is TRBV7-2; D gene unclear. With 5 bases removed from V and 8 bases from J, the gap between germline ends came to 9 bases. Germline CDR1 reads SGHTA; CDR2 reads FQGNSA. CDR3 length equals 12 residues. CDR3 bases: TGTGCCAGCAGCGTCTCGAGGGGGGAGCTGTTTTTT. Translating gives CASSVSRGELFF.

The gene calls are TRBV29-1 and TRBJ2-7, with TRBD1 matching over 7 bases. The germline V gene encodes CDR1 SQVTM and CDR2 ANQGSEA. The CDR3 is made up of 13 amino acids. Losses at the gene ends were 3 bases for V and 7 bases for J; bases not matched to a gene: 9. CDR3 region: CSVDEGAGNEQYF. In DNA form, the CDR3 reads TGCAGCGTTGACGAGGGGGCGGGTAATGAGCAGTACTTC.

The chain uses TRBV3-1 and TRBJ1-2; a possible D gene is TRBD1 (6 bases). CDR3 length: 14 amino acids. V lost 3 bases to trimming and J lost 4 bases, with 12 bases between them. Germline V CDR1 and CDR2: LGHDT, YNNKEL (reference sequence). The CDR3 protein is CASSHTGRFYGYTF. CDR3 DNA: TGTGCCAGCAGCCACACAGGGCGATTCTATGGCTACACCTTC.

The V call is TRBV7-9, the J call TRBJ2-7; a possible D gene is TRBD2 (5 bases). V dropped 5 bases and J dropped 7 bases, with 15 bases sitting between them. This CDR3 has 13 amino acids. The V gene's germline CDR1 is SEHNR and CDR2 FQNEAQ (reference sequence). CDR3 loop: CASSVRSPGEQYF. The CDR3 DNA sequence: TGTGCCAGCAGCGTAAGGTCTCCGGGGGAGCAGTACTTC. Full variable domain (missing parts from reference TRBV7-9 and TRBJ2-7): DTGVSQNPRHKITKRGQNVTFRCDPISEHNRLYWYRQTLGQGPEFLTYFQNEAQLEKSRLLSDRFSAERPKGSFSTLEIQRTEQGDSAMYLCASSVRSPGEQYFGPGTRLTVT.